This T cell receptor beta chain was sequenced during a study of Graves' ophthalmopathy and Graves' hyperthyroidism. Using RNA transcripts, the TCR beta CDR3 regions were amplified. The authors performed first-round RT-PCR with HTBI primers and then a second-round multiplex PCR. TCRdb ran MiXCR on the multiplex PCR reads and lists one entry per CDR3 protein. Of around 670,000 distinct CDR3 sequences listed, 40% are singletons. Clinicians made diagnoses from clinical symptoms, serum thyroxine, TRAb, thyroid ultrasound and orbital computed tomography. This CDR3 has 17 amino acids. The V gene lost 5 bases and the J gene lost 5 bases, with 25 bases spanning the gap. Germline values: CDR1 SGHTA, CDR2 FQGNSA.

The sequenced sample consisted of peripheral blood. This sequence originates from an adult man with Graves' ophthalmopathy. The V and J genes are TRBV7-2 and TRBJ2-7, with TRBD1 as a possible D gene (6 bases). The CDR3 loop is CASSGTQGFATAHEQYF. Here the CDR3 DNA reads TGTGCCAGCAGCGGAACACAGGGATTTGCCACTGCCCACGAGCAGTACTTC.